Listed here are 4 T cell receptor beta chains from one sample, sequenced in a study of blood T cell repertoires in COVID-19. The assay was immunoSEQ multiplex PCR, and TCRdb's table has in-frame clones only and misses some. The data hold about 49,000 clones, with about nine tenths observed a single time. The sample comprised peripheral blood. The receptor source for this set is a woman older than 75 with COVID-19, enrolled during active disease.

The chain combines TRBV11-1 with TRBJ1-2; D perhaps matches TRBD1 (5 bases). V lost 3 bases and J 5 bases, leaving 10 bases between the germline ends. The germline V gene has CDR1 SGHAT and CDR2 FQDESV (reference sequence). There are 13 residues in the CDR3. CDR3: CASSFNRWYGYTF. For the CDR3, the DNA is TGTGCCAGCAGCTTTAACAGGTGGTATGGCTACACCTTC.

This chain uses TRBV7-3 with TRBJ2-1; 7 bases agree with TRBD2. The germline V gene has CDR1 SGHTA and CDR2 FQGTGA. Trimming took 0 bases from V and 3 from J; bases not matched to a gene: 17. This CDR3 is 20 amino acids long. The CDR3 coding sequence is TGTGCCAGCAGCTTAACGTTAGGGCGGGGGACCGATCGGGGCTACAATGAGCAGTTCTTC. Amino acid sequence: CASSLTLGRGTDRGYNEQFF.

This clone was detected once. The V gene is TRBV5-4, the J gene TRBJ2-2; 8 bases line up with TRBD1. The CDR3 contains 14 residues. Germline V gives CDR1 SGHNT, CDR2 YYREEE (reference sequence). The V and J ends lost 4 bases and 7 bases, in that order; junction bases with no gene match: 6. The CDR3 DNA sequence: TGTGCCAGCAGCCCCAGGGGGCGGAGCGGGGAGCTGTTTTTT. It yields the protein CASSPRGRSGELFF.

This rearrangement joins TRBV11-1 to TRBJ2-7; 7 bases match TRBD1. CDR3 size: 15 residues. V gave up 4 bases and J gave up 7 bases; unmatched junction bases: 13. Looked up from germline, CDR1 is SGHAT and CDR2 is FQDESV (reference sequence). The DNA of the CDR3 is TGTGCCAGCAGCTCAAACAGGGGTGGGCCTGTGGAGCAGTACTTC. As protein: CASSSNRGGPVEQYF.